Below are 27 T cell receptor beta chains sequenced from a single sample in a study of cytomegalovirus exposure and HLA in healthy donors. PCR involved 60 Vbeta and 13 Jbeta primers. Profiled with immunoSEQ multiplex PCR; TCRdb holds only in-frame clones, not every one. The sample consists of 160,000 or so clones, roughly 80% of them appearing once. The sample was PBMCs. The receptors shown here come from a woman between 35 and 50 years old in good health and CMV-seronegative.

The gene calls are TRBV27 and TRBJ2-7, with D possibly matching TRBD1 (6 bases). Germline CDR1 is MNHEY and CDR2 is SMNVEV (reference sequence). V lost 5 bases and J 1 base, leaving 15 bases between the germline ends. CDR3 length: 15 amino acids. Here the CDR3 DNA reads TGTGCCAGCAGTATAACTTCGACAGGTTCCTACGAGCAGTACTTC. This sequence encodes CASSITSTGSYEQYF.

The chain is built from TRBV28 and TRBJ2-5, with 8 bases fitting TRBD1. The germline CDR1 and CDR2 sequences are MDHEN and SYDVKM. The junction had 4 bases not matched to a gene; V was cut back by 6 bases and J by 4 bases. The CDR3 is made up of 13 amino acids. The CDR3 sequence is CASSIRGLETQYF. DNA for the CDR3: TGTGCCAGCAGCATCAGGGGGCTAGAGACCCAGTACTTC.

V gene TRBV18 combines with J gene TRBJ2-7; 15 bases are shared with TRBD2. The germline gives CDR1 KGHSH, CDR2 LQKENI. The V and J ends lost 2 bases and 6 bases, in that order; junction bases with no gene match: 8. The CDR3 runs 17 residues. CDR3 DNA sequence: TGTGCCAGCTCACCAGGACTAGCGGGGGGGCCGTCTGGCGAGCAGTACTTC. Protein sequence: CASSPGLAGGPSGEQYF.

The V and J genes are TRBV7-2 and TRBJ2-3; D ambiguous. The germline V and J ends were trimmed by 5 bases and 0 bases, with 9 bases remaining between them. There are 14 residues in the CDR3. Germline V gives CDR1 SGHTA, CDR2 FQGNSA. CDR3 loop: CASSPSGSTDTQYF. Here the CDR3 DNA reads TGTGCCAGCAGCCCCAGTGGTAGCACAGATACGCAGTATTTT.

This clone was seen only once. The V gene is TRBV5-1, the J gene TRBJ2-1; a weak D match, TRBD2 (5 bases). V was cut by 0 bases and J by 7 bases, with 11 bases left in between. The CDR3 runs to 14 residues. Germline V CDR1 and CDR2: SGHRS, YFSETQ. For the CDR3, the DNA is TGCGCCAGCAGCTTGGAGCCTAGCTGGAATGAGCAGTTCTTC. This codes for CASSLEPSWNEQFF. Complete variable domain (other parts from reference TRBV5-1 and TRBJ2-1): KAGVTQTPRYLIKTRGQQVTLSCSPISGHRSVSWYQQTPGQGLQFLFEYFSETQRNKGNFPGRFSGRQFSNSRSEMNVSTLELGDSALYLCASSLEPSWNEQFFGPGTRLTVL.

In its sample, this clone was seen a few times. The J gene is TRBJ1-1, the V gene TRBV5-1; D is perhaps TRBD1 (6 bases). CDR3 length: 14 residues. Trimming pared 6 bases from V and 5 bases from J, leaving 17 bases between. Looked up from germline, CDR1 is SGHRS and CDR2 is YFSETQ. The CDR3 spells CASKQGWGGTEAFF. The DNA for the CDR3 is TGCGCCAGCAAACAGGGTTGGGGAGGGACTGAAGCTTTCTTT.

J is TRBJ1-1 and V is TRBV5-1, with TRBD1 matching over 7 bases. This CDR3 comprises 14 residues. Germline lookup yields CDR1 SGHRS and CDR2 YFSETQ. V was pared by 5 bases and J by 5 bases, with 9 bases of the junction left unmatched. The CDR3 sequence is CASRGTVVGTEAFF. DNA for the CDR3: TGCGCCAGCAGGGGGACAGTGGTGGGGACTGAAGCTTTCTTT.

The CDR3 loop is CASSSGRTPYNSPLHF. CDR3 bases: TGCGCCAGCAGCTCCGGGAGAACACCCTATAATTCACCCCTCCACTTT. V and J are TRBV5-1 and TRBJ1-6, with no clear D. The CDR3 is 16 amino acids. Germline CDR1 is SGHRS and CDR2 is YFSETQ. The V and J ends lost 3 bases and 2 bases respectively, with 12 bases between them.

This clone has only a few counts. In DNA form, the CDR3 reads TGTGCCAGCAGAGGTGACAGTGACTCCACTGAAGCTTTCTTT. Translated: CASRGDSDSTEAFF. The chain is built from TRBV6-1 and TRBJ1-1, with D possibly TRBD1 on 5 matching bases. This CDR3 has 14 residues. Trimming cost V 6 bases and J 4 bases, with 15 bases left between them. In germline, CDR1 is MNHNS, CDR2 SASEGT.

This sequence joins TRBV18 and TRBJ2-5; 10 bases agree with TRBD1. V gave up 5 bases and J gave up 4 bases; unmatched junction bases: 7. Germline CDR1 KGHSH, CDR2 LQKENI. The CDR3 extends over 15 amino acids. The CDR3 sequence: CASSSGQGVVETQYF. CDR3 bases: TGTGCCAGCTCATCAGGACAGGGGGTGGTAGAGACCCAGTACTTC.

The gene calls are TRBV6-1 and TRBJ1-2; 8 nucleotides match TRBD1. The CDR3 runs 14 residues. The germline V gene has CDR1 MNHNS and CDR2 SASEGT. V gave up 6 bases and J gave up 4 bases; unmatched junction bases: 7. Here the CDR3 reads CASRLGDRSYGYTF. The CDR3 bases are TGTGCCAGCAGGCTTGGGGACAGGTCCTATGGCTACACCTTC.

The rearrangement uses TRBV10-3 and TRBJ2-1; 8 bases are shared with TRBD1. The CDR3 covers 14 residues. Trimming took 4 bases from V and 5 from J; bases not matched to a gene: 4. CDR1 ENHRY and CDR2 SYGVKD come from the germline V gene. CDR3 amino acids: CAISGDRHDNEQFF. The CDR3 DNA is TGTGCCATCAGTGGGGACAGGCATGACAATGAGCAGTTCTTC.

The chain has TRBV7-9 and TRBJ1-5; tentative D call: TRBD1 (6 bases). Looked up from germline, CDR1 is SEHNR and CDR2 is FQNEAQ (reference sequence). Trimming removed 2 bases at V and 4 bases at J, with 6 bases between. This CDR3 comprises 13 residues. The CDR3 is CASSLQGNQPQHF. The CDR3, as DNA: TGTGCCAGCAGCTTACAGGGGAATCAGCCCCAGCATTTT.

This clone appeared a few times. The CDR3 loop is CASSPAEKRYEQYF. The DNA of the CDR3 is TGCGCCAGCAGTCCTGCGGAGAAGAGGTACGAGCAGTACTTC. The chain carries TRBV10-2 and TRBJ2-7, with D unclear. CDR3 length: 14 residues. Germline values: CDR1 WSHSY, CDR2 SAAADI. Deletions cut 5 bases from V and 4 bases from J, with 15 bases between.

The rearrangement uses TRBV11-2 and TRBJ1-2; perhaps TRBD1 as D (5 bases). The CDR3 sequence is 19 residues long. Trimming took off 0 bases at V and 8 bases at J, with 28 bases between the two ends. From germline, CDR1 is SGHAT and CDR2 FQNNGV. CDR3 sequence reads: CASSLELARRGSGGEGYTF. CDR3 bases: TGTGCCAGCAGCTTAGAACTTGCACGGCGGGGCTCCGGGGGTGAGGGCTACACCTTC.

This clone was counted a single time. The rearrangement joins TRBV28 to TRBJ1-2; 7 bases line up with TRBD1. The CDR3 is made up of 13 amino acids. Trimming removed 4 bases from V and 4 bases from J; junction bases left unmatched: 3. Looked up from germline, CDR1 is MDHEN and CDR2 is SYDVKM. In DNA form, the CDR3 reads TGTGCCAGCAGTTCAGGGACAGCCTATGGCTACACCTTC. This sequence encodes CASSSGTAYGYTF.

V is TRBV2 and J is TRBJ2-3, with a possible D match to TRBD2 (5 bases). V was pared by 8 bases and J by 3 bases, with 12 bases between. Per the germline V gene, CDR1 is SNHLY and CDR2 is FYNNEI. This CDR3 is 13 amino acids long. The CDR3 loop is CASRDTRTDTQYF. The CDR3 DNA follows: TGTGCCAGCCGGGATACCAGGACAGATACGCAGTATTTT. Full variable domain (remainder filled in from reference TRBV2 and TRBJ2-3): EPEVTQTPSHQVTQMGQEVILRCVPISNHLYFYWYRQILGQKVEFLVSFYNNEISEKSEIFDDQFSVERPDGSNFTLKIRSTKLEDSAMYFCASRDTRTDTQYFGPGTRLTVL.

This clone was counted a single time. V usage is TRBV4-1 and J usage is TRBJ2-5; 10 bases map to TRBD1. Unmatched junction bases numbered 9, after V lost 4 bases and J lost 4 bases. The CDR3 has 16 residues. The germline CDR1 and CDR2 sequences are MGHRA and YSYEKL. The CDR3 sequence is CASSRTGTGEGETQYF. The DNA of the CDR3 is TGCGCCAGCAGCCGTACCGGGACAGGGGAGGGAGAGACCCAGTACTTC.

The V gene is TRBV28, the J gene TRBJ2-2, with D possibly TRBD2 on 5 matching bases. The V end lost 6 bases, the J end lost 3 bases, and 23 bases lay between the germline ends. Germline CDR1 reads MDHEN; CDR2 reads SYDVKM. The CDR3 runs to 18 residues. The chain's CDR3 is CASSSGVGQPSYTGELFF. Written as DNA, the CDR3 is TGTGCCAGCAGCTCCGGGGTAGGGCAGCCCTCATACACCGGGGAGCTGTTTTTT.

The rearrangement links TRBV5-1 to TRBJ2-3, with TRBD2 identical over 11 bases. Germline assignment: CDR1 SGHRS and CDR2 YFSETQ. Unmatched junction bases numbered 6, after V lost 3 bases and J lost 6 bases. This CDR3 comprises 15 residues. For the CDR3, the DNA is TGCGCCAGCAGCTCAGGGACTAGCGGCGGTGATACGCAGTATTTT. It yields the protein CASSSGTSGGDTQYF.

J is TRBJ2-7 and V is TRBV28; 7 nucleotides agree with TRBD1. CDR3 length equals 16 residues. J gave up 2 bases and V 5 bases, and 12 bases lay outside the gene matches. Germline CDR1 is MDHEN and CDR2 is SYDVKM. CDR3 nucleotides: TGTGCCAGCAGTCCGGCCGGGACAGTAAAACCCTACGAGCAGTACTTC. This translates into CASSPAGTVKPYEQYF. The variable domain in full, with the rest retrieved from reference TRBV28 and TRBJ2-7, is DVKVTQSSRYLVKRTGEKVFLECVQDMDHENMFWYRQDPGLGLRLIYFSYDVKMKEKGDIPEGYSVSREKKERFSLILESASTNQTSMYLCASSPAGTVKPYEQYFGPGTRLTVT.

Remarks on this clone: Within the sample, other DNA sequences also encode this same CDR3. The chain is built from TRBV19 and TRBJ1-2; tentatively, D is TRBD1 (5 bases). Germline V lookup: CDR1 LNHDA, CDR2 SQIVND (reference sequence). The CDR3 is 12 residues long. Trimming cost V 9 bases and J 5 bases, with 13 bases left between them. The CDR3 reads CASTHRGYGYTF. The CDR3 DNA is TGTGCCAGCACCCATAGGGGTTATGGCTACACCTTC. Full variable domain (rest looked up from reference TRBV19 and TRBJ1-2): DGGITQSPKYLFRKEGQNVTLSCEQNLNHDAMYWYRQDPGQGLRLIYYSQIVNDFQKGDIAEGYSVSREKKESFPLTVTSAQKNPTAFYLCASTHRGYGYTFGSGTRLTVV.

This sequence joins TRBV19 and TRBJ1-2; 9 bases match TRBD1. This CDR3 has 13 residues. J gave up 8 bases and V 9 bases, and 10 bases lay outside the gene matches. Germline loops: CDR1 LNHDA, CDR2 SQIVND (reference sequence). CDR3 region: CASNFGTGNGYTF. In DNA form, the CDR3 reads TGTGCCAGCAATTTCGGGACAGGGAACGGCTACACCTTC.

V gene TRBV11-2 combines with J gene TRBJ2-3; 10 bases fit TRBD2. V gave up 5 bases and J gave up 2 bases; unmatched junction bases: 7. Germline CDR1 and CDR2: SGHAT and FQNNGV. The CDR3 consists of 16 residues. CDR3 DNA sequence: TGTGCCAGCAGCAAACTAGCGGGGACTTACACAGATACGCAGTATTTT. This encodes CASSKLAGTYTDTQYF.

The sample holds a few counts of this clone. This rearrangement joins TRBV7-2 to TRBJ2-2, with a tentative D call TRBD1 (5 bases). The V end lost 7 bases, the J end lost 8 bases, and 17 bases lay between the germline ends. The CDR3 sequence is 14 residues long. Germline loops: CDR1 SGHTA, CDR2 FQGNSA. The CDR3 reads CASTLGPRRGELFF. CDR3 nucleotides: TGTGCCAGCACCCTGGGGCCCCGGCGAGGGGAGCTGTTTTTT.

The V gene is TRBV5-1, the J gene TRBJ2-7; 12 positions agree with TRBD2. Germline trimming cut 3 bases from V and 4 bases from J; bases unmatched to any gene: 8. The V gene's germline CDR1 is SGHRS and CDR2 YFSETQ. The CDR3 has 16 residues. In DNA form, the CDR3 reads TGCGCCAGCAGCTCTCTAACTAGCGGGGGGTTGTACGAGCAGTACTTC. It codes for CASSSLTSGGLYEQYF.

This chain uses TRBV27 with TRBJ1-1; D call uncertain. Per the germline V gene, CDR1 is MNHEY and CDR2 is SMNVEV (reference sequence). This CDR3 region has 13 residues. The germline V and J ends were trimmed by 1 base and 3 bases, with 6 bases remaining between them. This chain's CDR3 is CASSLWGDTEAFF. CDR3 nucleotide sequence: TGTGCCAGCAGTTTATGGGGAGACACTGAAGCTTTCTTT.